Below are 19 T cell receptor beta chains sequenced from a single sample in a study of molecular identifiers for immune sequencing clone quantification. MiXCR, run by TCRdb on the PCR reads, gives a single entry per CDR3 protein. The sample holds 8,000 to 10,000 distinct CDR3 sequences; under 15% are singletons and the top ten take about 1.5%. What was sequenced was naive CD8+ T cells from blood, with Jurkat cell RNA spiked in. Regarding subset: FACS-sorted CD8+CD4-CCR7+CD45RA+ naive T cells. The receptors stem from a human donor in good health. Some libraries in this study had Jurkat cell RNA spiked in.

With regard to this clonotype: This sequence may be a read error, since a much larger clone differs from it by one base. CDR3 DNA: TGCGCCGGCAGCCAAGGGTTTGCTAGCGGGATCCAAGAGACCCAGTACTTC. Protein sequence: CAGSQGFASGIQETQYF. The chain is built from TRBV4-3 and TRBJ2-5; 9 bases are shared with TRBD2. The V gene's germline CDR1 is LGHNA and CDR2 YSLEER. The CDR3 sequence is 17 residues long.

On this clonotype itself: A clone one base away is much larger, so this may be a read error. The chain uses TRBV12-3 or TRBV12-4 and TRBJ1-1; D is possibly TRBD1 (6 bases). The CDR3 consists of 13 residues. With 6 bases removed from V and 6 bases from J, the gap between germline ends came to 14 bases. The CDR3 DNA sequence: TGTGCCAGCAGCCCCAGGGGAAAGTCTGAAGCTTTCTTT. Encoded protein: CASSPRGKSEAFF.

This clonotype was seen ten or more times. The V call is TRBV5-1, the J call TRBJ1-2; D uncertain. The CDR3 is 15 residues long. CDR1 is SGHRS and CDR2 is YFSETQ in the germline V gene. V lost 1 base, J lost 2 bases, and 12 bases lay in between. Written as DNA, the CDR3 is TGCGCCAGCAGCTTGTGGGCAGGCGAAAACTATGGCTACACCTTC. Encoded protein: CASSLWAGENYGYTF.

In this sample, this clonotype is medium-sized. The chain carries TRBV7-2 and TRBJ2-3; no reliable D call. The V gene lost 4 bases and the J gene lost 0 bases, with 8 bases spanning the gap. The CDR3 has 14 amino acids. Germline-derived CDR1 and CDR2 are SGHTA and FQGNSA. In DNA, the CDR3 is TGTGCCAGCAGCTCCCCTTTTAGCACAGATACGCAGTATTTT. It is translated as CASSSPFSTDTQYF.

By proportion, this clonotype is medium-sized. The gene calls are TRBV29-1 and TRBJ2-5; D gene unclear. The CDR3 runs 13 residues. In germline, CDR1 is SQVTM, CDR2 ANQGSEA. The ends were cut back, 4 bases at V and 2 bases at J, with 11 bases in the middle. CDR3 loop: CSVGLALQETQYF. CDR3 coding DNA: TGCAGCGTTGGGTTGGCATTACAAGAGACCCAGTACTTC.

This clonotype qualifies as medium-sized (0.01 to 0.1%). The chain has TRBV14 and TRBJ2-5; no clear D. V gave up 4 bases and J gave up 5 bases, with 14 bases separating them. CDR3 length: 14 residues. Germline V gene lookup returns CDR1 SGHDN and CDR2 FVKESK. CDR3: CASSRSVWPETQYF. The CDR3 region has the DNA TGTGCCAGCAGCCGGTCTGTGTGGCCGGAGACCCAGTACTTC.

Within the sample, this clonotype is medium-sized. The CDR3: CASSLLGTEETQYF. In DNA form, the CDR3 reads TGTGCCAGCAGCTTACTTGGGACGGAAGAGACCCAGTACTTC. The V call is TRBV7-2, the J call TRBJ2-5; D may be TRBD1 or TRBD2 (5 bases each). The germline V and J ends were trimmed by 2 bases and 3 bases, with 10 bases remaining between them. CDR1 is SGHTA, CDR2 FQGNSA, per germline. The CDR3 consists of 14 residues.

This clonotype qualifies as medium-sized. J is TRBJ2-5 and V is TRBV27; 10 nucleotides match TRBD1. This CDR3 region has 15 residues. Germline CDR1 reads MNHEY; CDR2 reads SMNVEV (reference sequence). The ends lost 5 bases at V and 1 base at J; junction bases unmatched: 4. For the CDR3, the DNA is TGTGCCAGCAGTATAGGGACAGGGGCCCAAGAGACCCAGTACTTC. Translating it yields CASSIGTGAQETQYF.

A word on this clonotype: It may be a read error: a sequence one base away is much more abundant. The V call is TRBV11-2, the J call TRBJ1-2; perhaps TRBD1 as D (6 bases). CDR3 length: 13 residues. From germline, CDR1 is SGHAT and CDR2 FQNNGV. CDR3 loop: CAGSPDRSYGYTF. The CDR3 bases are TGTGCCGGCAGTCCCGACAGGTCTTATGGCTACACCTTC. The complete variable domain, with remaining parts taken from reference TRBV11-2 and TRBJ1-2, reads EAGVAQSPRYKIIEKRQSVAFWCNPISGHATLYWYQQILGQGPKLLIQFQNNGVVDDSQLPKDRFSAERLKGVDSTLKIQPAKLEDSAVYLCAGSPDRSYGYTFGSGTRLTVV.

This clonotype appeared many times. The chain joins TRBV12-3 or TRBV12-4 to TRBJ1-1, with D unresolved. CDR3 length: 13 residues. V was trimmed by 5 bases and J by 3 bases, leaving 10 bases between them. The CDR3 loop reads CASSPVRDTEAFF. In DNA, the CDR3 is TGTGCCAGCAGTCCCGTACGCGACACTGAAGCTTTCTTT.

This clonotype was detected ten times or more. The V and J genes are TRBV20-1 and TRBJ1-4; 9 bases map to TRBD1. CDR3 length: 15 residues. Germline CDR1 is DFQATT and CDR2 is SNEGSKA (reference sequence). V lost 3 bases to trimming and J lost 3 bases; unmatched junction nucleotides: 5. The CDR3 spells CSARVRTGANEKLFF. CDR3 nucleotide sequence: TGCAGTGCTAGGGTGCGGACAGGGGCTAATGAAAAACTGTTTTTT.

The sample holds many counts of this clonotype. The rearrangement joins TRBV12-3 or TRBV12-4 to TRBJ2-7, with 7 bases matching TRBD2. V lost 7 bases to trimming and J lost 2 bases; unmatched junction nucleotides: 5. The CDR3 is 13 residues long. The CDR3 is CASKASGPYEQYF. The CDR3 DNA is TGTGCCAGCAAGGCTAGCGGCCCCTACGAGCAGTACTTC.

This clonotype was observed many times. The chain has TRBV9 and TRBJ2-3; 8 nucleotides align to TRBD1. The CDR3 consists of 15 residues. The V and J ends lost 0 bases and 5 bases, in that order; junction bases with no gene match: 5. CDR1 SGDLS and CDR2 YYNGEE come from the germline V gene. CDR3 protein: CASSVEGQVLDTQYF. The DNA for the CDR3 is TGTGCCAGCAGCGTAGAGGGACAGGTATTAGATACGCAGTATTTT.

This clonotype was detected ten times or more. The chain uses TRBV29-1 and TRBJ2-7; D is perhaps TRBD1 or TRBD2 (5 bases each). Germline assignment: CDR1 SQVTM and CDR2 ANQGSEA. This CDR3 is 12 amino acids long. V was pared by 3 bases and J by 5 bases, with 11 bases between. In DNA, the CDR3 is TGCAGCGTTGATGAGGGGTCCCACGAGCAGTACTTC. It yields the protein CSVDEGSHEQYF.

This clonotype was detected many times. The chain uses TRBV27 and TRBJ2-3; a weak D match, TRBD2 (6 bases). The length of the CDR3 is 17 residues. Trimming removed 2 bases at V and 2 bases at J, with 17 bases between. The V gene's germline CDR1 is MNHEY and CDR2 SMNVEV (reference sequence). CDR3 sequence (DNA): TGTGCCAGCAGTTTAGGTTGGAGGGACTCAATCACAGATACGCAGTATTTT. Translating it yields CASSLGWRDSITDTQYF.

By share of the sample, this clonotype is medium-sized. The rearrangement uses TRBV12-3 or TRBV12-4 and TRBJ2-1; 7 nucleotides align to TRBD2. The junction had 16 bases not matched to a gene; V was cut back by 6 bases and J by 8 bases. CDR3 length equals 16 residues. CDR3 DNA sequence: TGTGCCAGCAGGACCCCATCGGGGAGCGGGATACATGAGCAGTTCTTC. It is translated as CASRTPSGSGIHEQFF.

Ten or more counts support this clonotype. The chain links TRBV6-2 or TRBV6-3 to TRBJ2-7; D ambiguous. This CDR3 comprises 11 residues. The V gene lost 5 bases and the J gene lost 5 bases, with 7 bases spanning the gap. The germline V gene encodes CDR1 MNHEY and CDR2 SVGEGT. This CDR3 reads CASSTNHEQYF. The CDR3 coding sequence is TGTGCCAGCAGTACGAACCACGAGCAGTACTTC.

This clonotype was counted a single time. Since a much larger clone is just one base distant, this may be a read error. The chain uses TRBV6-6 and TRBJ1-4; D gene unclear. CDR1 and CDR2 from the germline V gene are MNHNY and SVGAGI (reference sequence). The ends were cut back, 5 bases at V and 7 bases at J, with 8 bases in the middle. This CDR3 contains 12 residues. This CDR3 is CASSPLSEKLFF. In DNA form, the CDR3 reads TGTGCCAGCAGTCCACTTAGTGAAAAACTGTTTTTT.

This clonotype was detected ten times or more. The V and J genes are TRBV4-3 and TRBJ2-7; no firm D call. The germline CDR1 and CDR2 sequences are LGHNA and YSLEER. The CDR3 extends over 14 amino acids. V was cut by 1 base and J by 0 bases, with 7 bases left in between. In DNA form, the CDR3 reads TGCGCCAGCAGCCAAGGGCTGAACTCCTACGAGCAGTACTTC. Protein product: CASSQGLNSYEQYF.